These 11 T cell receptor beta chains were all obtained from the same sample, sequenced in a study of molecular identifiers for immune sequencing clone quantification (dated by TCRdb to the late 2010s). Library creation used PCR. The sequencing machine was a NextSeq 500. TCRdb trimmed public reads at Q25 via fastp, called clones via MiXCR and kept in-frame beta chains. Every CDR3 protein is listed once, alongside the most common genes and DNA of its rows. The sample includes fewer than 350,000 distinct CDR3 sequences, with roughly 23% observed a single time. Jointly, the top ten make up about 0.74% of the sample. The sample comprised naive CD8+ T cells from blood, with Jurkat cell RNA spiked in. The sample's cell subset or site label, in plain terms: FACS-sorted CD8+CD4-CCR7+CD45RA+ naive T cells. The receptor set was obtained from a human donor in good health. Some libraries in this study had Jurkat cell RNA spiked in.

This clonotype occurred many times. The genes are TRBV6-5 and TRBJ1-2; D perhaps matches TRBD1 (6 bases). Germline lookup yields CDR1 MNHEY and CDR2 SVGAGI. The ends were cut back, 6 bases at V and 12 bases at J, with 23 bases in the middle. The CDR3 runs to 14 residues. CDR3 protein: CASSPTGGLHINTF. DNA for the CDR3: TGTGCCAGCAGCCCCACCGGGGGCCTCCATATCAACACCTTC.

The sample holds a few counts of this clonotype. The chain combines TRBV24-1 with TRBJ1-1, with TRBD1 as a possible D gene (5 bases). The CDR3 has 12 amino acids. Germline V gene lookup returns CDR1 KGHDR and CDR2 SFDVKD. V dropped 8 bases and J dropped 6 bases, with 12 bases sitting between them. The CDR3 sequence is CATNSEQAEAFF. The DNA for the CDR3 is TGTGCCACCAACTCGGAACAGGCTGAAGCTTTCTTT.

This clonotype was counted between two and nine times. V gene TRBV7-2 combines with J gene TRBJ1-1, with 10 nucleotides matching TRBD1. The J segment lost 5 bases and the V segment lost 0 bases, leaving 6 bases of the junction unmatched. The CDR3 covers 16 residues. CDR1 is SGHTA, CDR2 FQGNSA, per germline. CDR3 protein: CASSLATGTGVTEAFF. DNA for the CDR3: TGTGCCAGCAGCTTAGCCACCGGGACAGGGGTAACTGAAGCTTTCTTT.

The chain combines TRBV7-9 with TRBJ2-5; 11 positions match TRBD1. The CDR3 is 17 amino acids. Germline CDR1 reads SEHNR; CDR2 reads FQNEAQ (reference sequence). The ends lost 4 bases at V and 4 bases at J; junction bases unmatched: 11. As DNA, the CDR3 is TGTGCCAGCAGCTCCCTTAGTTGGGACAGGGGGGGAGAGACCCAGTACTTC. Translated, it gives CASSSLSWDRGGETQYF. The full variable domain, rest sourced from reference TRBV7-9 and TRBJ2-5, is DTGVSQNPRHKITKRGQNVTFRCDPISEHNRLYWYRQTLGQGPEFLTYFQNEAQLEKSRLLSDRFSAERPKGSFSTLEIQRTEQGDSAMYLCASSSLSWDRGGETQYFGPGTRLLVL.

The sample holds a few counts of this clonotype. The chain couples TRBV6-5 to TRBJ2-3, with 9 bases matching TRBD2. Germline V gene lookup returns CDR1 MNHEY and CDR2 SVGAGI. The CDR3 spans 15 residues. Trimming removed 9 bases from V and 0 bases from J; junction bases left unmatched: 7. The CDR3 DNA is TGTGCCAGTTCCCTAGCGGGATCTAGCACAGATACGCAGTATTTT. Translating it yields CASSLAGSSTDTQYF.

This clonotype showed up just a few times. This rearrangement joins TRBV7-9 to TRBJ1-5; 9 nucleotides match TRBD1. The CDR3 extends over 15 amino acids. Germline V gene data show CDR1 as SEHNR and CDR2 as FQNEAQ (reference sequence). Trimming at V came to 5 bases and at J to 4 bases, leaving 6 bases not matched to a gene. CDR3 amino acids: CASSPDRGSNQPQHF. The CDR3 bases are TGTGCCAGCAGCCCCGACAGGGGGTCGAATCAGCCCCAGCATTTT.

The chain joins TRBV13 to TRBJ2-3, with TRBD1 matching 10 bases. From germline, CDR1 is PRHDT and CDR2 FYEKMQ (reference sequence). With V trimmed by 5 bases and J by 9 bases, 11 bases remained unmatched. The CDR3 consists of 15 residues. The CDR3 nucleotides read TGTGCCAGCAGCCCCCGGGACAGGGGCAAACGAACGCAGTATTTT. This encodes CASSPRDRGKRTQYF.

This chain uses TRBV20-1 with TRBJ2-2; D not resolved. The CDR3 sequence is 13 residues long. The V gene's germline CDR1 is DFQATT and CDR2 SNEGSKA (reference sequence). V gave up 3 bases and J gave up 0 bases, with 5 bases separating them. CDR3 DNA sequence: TGCAGTGCTAGTATCGCGAACACCGGGGAGCTGTTTTTT. Translating it yields CSASIANTGELFF.

About this clonotype: A clone one base away is much larger, so this may be a read error. V and J are TRBV5-5 and TRBJ1-1; 9 bases are shared with TRBD1. Looked up from germline, CDR1 is SGHKS and CDR2 is YYEKEE (reference sequence). The CDR3 totals 18 residues. The V segment lost 2 bases and the J segment 0 bases; nucleotides outside the gene matches: 11. DNA of the CDR3: TGTGCCAGCAGCTTAGCTTGGACAGGGGAAGGAATGAACACTGAAGCTTTCTTT. It specifies CASSLAWTGEGMNTEAFF.

This clonotype was counted ten times or more. This sequence joins TRBV7-6 and TRBJ2-7; 7 positions agree with TRBD2. The CDR3 spans 15 residues. Trimming at V came to 5 bases and at J to 5 bases, leaving 12 bases not matched to a gene. Germline lookup yields CDR1 SGHVS and CDR2 FNYEAQ. The CDR3 loop is CASSQAGGSYDEQYF. CDR3 nucleotides: TGTGCCAGCAGCCAAGCTGGCGGGAGTTATGACGAGCAGTACTTC.

This clonotype was observed a handful of times. This chain links TRBV29-1 with TRBJ2-7; possibly TRBD2 for D (6 bases). Deletions cut 7 bases from V and 0 bases from J, with 13 bases between. Germline CDR1 reads SQVTM; CDR2 reads ANQGSEA. The CDR3 has 13 amino acids. For the CDR3, the DNA is TGCAGCGGGAGGGACGGCAGCTCCTACGAGCAGTACTTC. Amino acid sequence: CSGRDGSSYEQYF.